The T cell receptor (beta chain) described here comes from a study of CD8 T cells in ankylosing spondylitis. The sample holds a few counts of this clonotype. The antigen is not known. Germline V lookup: CDR1 SEHNR, CDR2 FQNEAQ (reference sequence). The CDR3 covers 12 residues. Trimming took off 7 bases at V and 12 bases at J, with 13 bases between the two ends. Overall study results and limits: A TCR beta motif made of about 8 highly homologous variants seemed typical of ankylosing spondylitis blood.

Each CDR3 protein is one row after TCRdb ran MiXCR on the 5' RACE reads. The sample includes some 800,000 distinct CDR3 sequences, roughly 10% of them seen just once. Sequencing was carried out using blood, either unsorted or a sorted T cell fraction (not recorded which). The chain is built from TRBV7-9 and TRBJ1-6; no clear D gene. The receptor's source is a male donor with ankylosing spondylitis. The CDR3 sequence is CASTPPNEPLHF. CDR3 DNA sequence: TGTGCCAGCACTCCCCCAAACGAACCCCTCCACTTT.